Listed below are T cell receptor beta chains from one sample, sequenced in a study of OX40 agonist ivuxolimab in advanced cancers. The data were produced by immunoSEQ multiplex PCR, yet TCRdb's version contains in-frame clones alone and is incomplete. This table holds some 97,000 clones, 90% found once. The source was CD4+ or CD8+ T cells sorted from blood, collected in a trial of the OX40 agonist ivuxolimab. Receptors were obtained from an adult with an advanced solid tumor such as melanoma, head and neck, liver or kidney cancer. Both conserved end residues are part of each CDR3.

v_gene	j_gene	CDR3aa
TRBV6-5	TRBJ1-2	CASSPRTSHGYTF
TRBV5-5	TRBJ2-3	CASSVAGRDTQYF
TRBV5-4	TRBJ2-3	CASSLTGGDTQYF
TRBV11-2	TRBJ2-3	CASSRFDTQYF
TRBV20-1	TRBJ2-5	CSALRSETQYF
TRBV6-6	TRBJ2-7	CASSTRDLSYEQYF
TRBV7-3	TRBJ2-3	CASSWSGLSTDTQYF
TRBV29-1	TRBJ1-2	CSVQGAKAEFYGYTF
TRBV7-2	TRBJ1-5	CASSLTPGPNQPQHF
TRBV9	TRBJ2-3	CASSAALTGVGDTQYF
TRBV4-2	TRBJ2-5	CASSQEQLAVETQYF
TRBV6-4	TRBJ2-7	CASSDTTRGRPYEQYF
TRBV6-4	TRBJ2-2	CASSWQGTGELFF
TRBV9	TRBJ2-1	CASSVEGSGSSYNEQFF
TRBV28	TRBJ2-1	CASRQGTKDYNEQFF
TRBV7-2	TRBJ1-6	CASSLRIRDSVFNSPLHF
TRBV15	TRBJ1-5	CATSRERSHRINQPQHF
TRBV6-1	TRBJ2-7	CASSAGGVFREQYF
TRBV5-1	TRBJ2-7	CASSGTGGAYEQYF
TRBV4-3	TRBJ1-2	CASSQDGRQVFGGYTF
TRBV2	TRBJ1-5	CASSVEGGARQPQHF
TRBV15	TRBJ2-5	CATSRGGVKTQYF
TRBV5-1	TRBJ2-5	CASSQDPNQETQYF
TRBV2	TRBJ1-1	CASSLLQRNTEAFF
TRBV6-5	TRBJ2-7	CASSQGLEQYF
TRBV5-6	TRBJ2-7	CASSLTYEQYF
TRBV29-1	TRBJ1-4	CSVGGQGFNEKLFF
TRBV6-5	TRBJ2-1	CASSSRGTILNEQFF
TRBV5-1	TRBJ2-7	CASSLGQGHEQYF
TRBV7-9	TRBJ2-7	CASSLSVANYEQYF
TRBV9	TRBJ2-7	CASSVESGRAYEQYF
TRBV2	TRBJ1-3	CASRDSRTGNTIYF
TRBV9	TRBJ2-1	CASSAGLAVYNEQFF
TRBV7-2	TRBJ1-1	CASTHSVRFNTEAFF
TRBV6-4	TRBJ1-1	CASSPHRTSEAFF
TRBV6-1	TRBJ2-7	CASCFSGSYEQYF
TRBV4-2	TRBJ1-2	CASSPRQGDGYTF
TRBV18	TRBJ1-5	CASSPGGGNQPQHF
TRBV7-8	TRBJ2-2	CASSLSGGANTGELFF
TRBV5-6	TRBJ1-1	CASSLIGGAQDTEAFF
TRBV7-2	TRBJ2-2	CASSLGALGTGELFF
TRBV10-3	TRBJ1-2	CAISIQGAEGYTF
TRBV7-2	TRBJ2-2	CASSLRQGKPGGELFF
TRBV7-3	TRBJ2-2	CASSFSGTAGELFF
TRBV5-5	TRBJ2-7	CASSLTGAREQYF
TRBV27	TRBJ2-3	CASSLLSKELGPDTQYF
TRBV29-1	TRBJ2-7	CSVVRGQAYEQYF
TRBV5-6	TRBJ2-5	CASSGVAEGTQYF
TRBV29-1	TRBJ2-7	CSVEGPGTSGTYEQYF
TRBV6-5	TRBJ2-1	CASSVRAGEQFF
TRBV10-2	TRBJ2-7	CASSDNRYEQYF
TRBV28	TRBJ2-1	CASSFGGGNEQFF
TRBV5-1	TRBJ1-2	CASSLASGNRGSTF
TRBV11-2	TRBJ2-1	CASSSRDGGRAHSYNEQFF
TRBV19	TRBJ2-5	CASSIATVGGSRAHKTQYF
TRBV28	TRBJ2-3	CASSFAPSGRGRDTQYF
TRBV21-1	TRBJ1-1	CASSKEEVGGENTEAFF
TRBV7-2	TRBJ2-7	CASSLGQGGAVYEQYF
TRBV5-1	TRBJ2-1	CASSFGTWGEQFF
TRBV18	TRBJ1-5	CASSPETGTVQPQHF